The 21 T cell receptor beta chains reported below all come from one sample, sequenced in a study of T cell clonotyping in hematopoietic cell transplantation. Using immunoSEQ multiplex PCR, the repertoire was profiled, and TCRdb retains in-frame clones only, with some absent. The top ten clones hold around 1.5% of a sample with tens of thousands of clones, around 95% of them seen once. Documented time point: recipient sample about 28 days before transplant, after cytoreduction. Sequenced material: peripheral blood mononuclear cells, taken before stem cell transplant. These receptors originate from a man in his forties with chronic myeloid leukemia. Some clones in this sample may be carry-over from other donors' samples.

This chain links TRBV19 with TRBJ1-3; 7 nucleotides match TRBD1. The germline V gene encodes CDR1 LNHDA and CDR2 SQIVND (reference sequence). The ends lost 7 bases at V and 1 base at J; junction bases unmatched: 4. The CDR3 is 14 amino acids. The CDR3 loop is CASTDRVSGNTIYF. In DNA form, the CDR3 reads TGTGCCAGTACCGACAGGGTATCTGGAAACACCATATATTTT.

The V call is TRBV30, the J call TRBJ1-4; D may be TRBD1 (6 bases). Trimming took 2 bases from V and 8 from J, leaving 15 bases between them. Germline values: CDR1 GTSNPN, CDR2 SVGIG (reference sequence). The CDR3 length is 14 residues. The CDR3 reads CAWSTVGGREKLFF. In DNA, the CDR3 is TGTGCCTGGAGTACAGTGGGGGGCCGAGAAAAACTGTTTTTT.

V gene TRBV6-5 combines with J gene TRBJ2-3; D is perhaps TRBD2 (6 bases). The CDR3 spans 14 residues. The V gene lost 2 bases and the J gene lost 2 bases, with 8 bases spanning the gap. Germline V lookup: CDR1 MNHEY, CDR2 SVGAGI. CDR3 sequence: CASSYGLLTDTQYF. The CDR3 DNA follows: TGTGCCAGCAGTTACGGACTACTCACAGATACGCAGTATTTT.

This chain links TRBV27 with TRBJ1-2; D is uncertain. The CDR3 is 15 residues long. Looked up from germline, CDR1 is MNHEY and CDR2 is SMNVEV (reference sequence). V was trimmed by 0 bases and J by 4 bases, leaving 12 bases between them. In nucleotides, the CDR3 is TGTGCCAGCAGTTTATCCCCGGTCGGGTCCTATGGCTACACCTTC. Residues: CASSLSPVGSYGYTF.

V gene TRBV4-1 combines with J gene TRBJ1-4, with D possibly being TRBD1 (5 bases). CDR1 is MGHRA, CDR2 YSYEKL, per germline. CDR3 length: 18 residues. V lost 1 base to trimming and J lost 1 base, with 16 bases between them. CDR3 DNA: TGCGCCAGCAGCCAAGGGACACCCCTCCCGGGAACTAATGAAAAACTGTTTTTT. Protein product: CASSQGTPLPGTNEKLFF.

CDR3 sequence: CASSQGRGSTQYF. The CDR3, as DNA: TGTGCCAGCAGCCAGGGTAGGGGGAGTACGCAGTATTTT. The genes are TRBV14 and TRBJ2-3; a weak D match, TRBD1 (6 bases). Trimming removed 3 bases at V and 8 bases at J, with 12 bases between. This CDR3 region has 13 residues. Germline CDR1 and CDR2: SGHDN and FVKESK.

CDR3 nucleotides: TGTGCCTGGGGACAGGCCAACACTGAAGCTTTCTTT. Its translation: CAWGQANTEAFF. The rearrangement joins TRBV30 to TRBJ1-1; 7 bases align to TRBD1. The CDR3 totals 12 residues. Germline V gene sequence: CDR1 GTSNPN, CDR2 SVGIG (reference sequence). Trimming cost V 5 bases and J 2 bases; bases outside gene matches: 2.

This chain uses TRBV28 with TRBJ2-2; possibly TRBD2 for D (5 bases). The CDR3 has 13 residues. CDR1 MDHEN and CDR2 SYDVKM come from the germline V gene. Trimming pared 7 bases from V and 2 bases from J, leaving 8 bases between. CDR3 in amino acids: CASKEANTGELFF. The CDR3 region has the DNA TGTGCCAGCAAGGAGGCTAACACCGGGGAGCTGTTTTTT.

CDR3 amino acids: CASPSWGKMMNQPQHF. The CDR3 nucleotides are TGTGCCAGCCCCTCGTGGGGAAAGATGATGAATCAGCCCCAGCATTTT. This chain links TRBV6-4 with TRBJ1-5; D not resolved. The CDR3 covers 16 residues. Germline V gives CDR1 MRHNA, CDR2 SNTAGT. The V and J ends lost 8 bases and 4 bases respectively, with 21 bases between them.

This chain links TRBV6-5 with TRBJ2-1, with D uncertain. The germline gives CDR1 MNHEY, CDR2 SVGAGI. V was clipped by 2 bases and J by 9 bases, with 14 bases between them. The CDR3 extends over 14 amino acids. Here the CDR3 reads CASSYSRAYPEQFF. The CDR3 coding sequence is TGTGCCAGCAGTTACAGCCGGGCTTATCCTGAGCAGTTCTTC.

V is TRBV18 and J is TRBJ2-7, with D unclear. The CDR3 extends over 12 amino acids. V lost 2 bases to trimming and J lost 2 bases, with 4 bases between them. Germline CDR1 and CDR2: KGHSH and LQKENI. The DNA for the CDR3 is TGTGCCAGCTCACCAGACACCTACGAGCAGTACTTC. Translation gives CASSPDTYEQYF.

This clone was observed a single time. This sequence joins TRBV7-3 and TRBJ2-1; 15 bases agree with TRBD2. CDR3 length: 17 amino acids. V lost 3 bases and J lost 6; bases outside the gene matches: 6. Germline V gene sequence: CDR1 SGHTA, CDR2 FQGTGA. The CDR3 sequence: CASSFVGTSGGLNEQFF. The CDR3 DNA reads as TGTGCCAGCAGCTTTGTCGGGACTAGCGGGGGGCTCAATGAGCAGTTCTTC.

This chain links TRBV5-1 with TRBJ2-7; 10 nucleotides agree with TRBD1. The V segment lost 3 bases and the J segment 3 bases; nucleotides outside the gene matches: 6. CDR3 length: 15 residues. Looked up from germline, CDR1 is SGHRS and CDR2 is YFSETQ. CDR3 protein: CASSSGGQGFYEQYF. The CDR3 nucleotides are TGCGCCAGCAGCTCGGGGGGACAGGGGTTCTACGAGCAGTACTTC.

This rearrangement joins TRBV10-3 to TRBJ1-5, with a weak D call TRBD1 (5 bases). The V end lost 8 bases, the J end lost 1 base, and 9 bases lay between the germline ends. CDR1 is ENHRY, CDR2 SYGVKD, per germline. This CDR3 is built from 13 residues. In DNA, the CDR3 is TGTGCCATCGCCCAGGGCAGCAATCAGCCCCAGCATTTT. Protein sequence: CAIAQGSNQPQHF.

V is TRBV30 and J is TRBJ1-3; no clear D. Germline assignment: CDR1 GTSNPN and CDR2 SVGIG (reference sequence). There are 11 residues in the CDR3. Trimming removed 3 bases from V and 3 bases from J, with 3 bases in between. CDR3 sequence reads: CAWRLGNTIYF. The DNA of the CDR3 is TGTGCCTGGAGACTTGGAAACACCATATATTTT.

V is TRBV28 and J is TRBJ2-7, with no clear D. The V end lost 6 bases, the J end lost 3 bases, and 12 bases lay between the germline ends. Germline lookup yields CDR1 MDHEN and CDR2 SYDVKM. The CDR3 length is 13 residues. The CDR3: CASSPPGFYEQYF. CDR3 in DNA: TGTGCCAGCAGCCCTCCGGGTTTCTACGAGCAGTACTTC.

The rearrangement links TRBV28 to TRBJ1-5; D is undetermined. With 1 base removed from V and 7 bases from J, the gap between germline ends came to 11 bases. Germline assignment: CDR1 MDHEN and CDR2 SYDVKM. The CDR3 runs 14 residues. The CDR3 here is CASSLSGRWQPQHF. Written as DNA, the CDR3 is TGTGCCAGCAGTTTATCAGGAAGGTGGCAGCCCCAGCATTTT.

The rearrangement links TRBV6-6 to TRBJ2-2; no clear D gene. Germline loops: CDR1 MNHNY, CDR2 SVGAGI (reference sequence). The CDR3 has 14 amino acids. Trimming removed 11 bases at V and 2 bases at J, with 15 bases between. The CDR3 is CAARAEPNTGELFF. The DNA of the CDR3 is TGTGCCGCTAGGGCAGAACCAAACACCGGGGAGCTGTTTTTT.

This chain links TRBV30 with TRBJ1-1; D unresolved. Trimming removed 2 bases from V and 3 bases from J, with 16 bases in between. The CDR3 has 15 amino acids. Germline lookup yields CDR1 GTSNPN and CDR2 SVGIG (reference sequence). The CDR3 region has the DNA TGTGCCTGGAGTCCGGACGATCCCAACTACACTGAAGCTTTCTTT. It specifies CAWSPDDPNYTEAFF.

The chain carries TRBV27 and TRBJ1-6; TRBD1 is a possible D gene (5 bases). Germline-derived CDR1 and CDR2 are MNHEY and SMNVEV (reference sequence). Deletions cut 6 bases from V and 6 bases from J, with 15 bases between. The CDR3 covers 15 residues. This chain's CDR3 is CASSELHGGNSPLHF. CDR3 nucleotides: TGTGCCAGCAGCGAATTACACGGGGGTAATTCACCCCTCCACTTT.

V gene TRBV29-1 combines with J gene TRBJ2-5; 9 bases match TRBD1. The CDR3 totals 14 residues. Looked up from germline, CDR1 is SQVTM and CDR2 is ANQGSEA. V shed 1 base and J 5 bases; nucleotides not matched to a gene: 5. CDR3 region: CSVEGTGDVETQYF. CDR3 sequence (DNA): TGCAGCGTTGAAGGGACAGGGGACGTGGAGACCCAGTACTTC.